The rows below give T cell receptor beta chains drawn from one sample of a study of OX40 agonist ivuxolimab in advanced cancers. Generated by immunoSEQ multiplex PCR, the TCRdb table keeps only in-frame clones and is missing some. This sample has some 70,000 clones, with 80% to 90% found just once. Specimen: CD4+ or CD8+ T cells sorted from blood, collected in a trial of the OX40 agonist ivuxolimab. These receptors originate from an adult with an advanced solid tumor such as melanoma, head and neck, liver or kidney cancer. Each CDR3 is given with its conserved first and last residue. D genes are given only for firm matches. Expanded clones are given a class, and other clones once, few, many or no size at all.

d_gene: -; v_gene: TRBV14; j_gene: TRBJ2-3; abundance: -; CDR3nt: TGTGCCAGCAGCCAAGATCGTGGGGCGGGAATCACAGATACGCAGTATTTT; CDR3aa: CASSQDRGAGITDTQYF
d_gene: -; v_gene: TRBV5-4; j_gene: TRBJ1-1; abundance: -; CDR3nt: TGTGCCAGCAGCTTGGCCGGGGCAGGGAACCATGAAGCTTTCTTT; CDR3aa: CASSLAGAGNHEAFF
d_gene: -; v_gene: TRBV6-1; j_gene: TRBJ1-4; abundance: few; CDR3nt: TGTGCCAGCAGTGATTTAAGGGGGTTGGGTGAAAAACTGTTTTTT; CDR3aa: CASSDLRGLGEKLFF
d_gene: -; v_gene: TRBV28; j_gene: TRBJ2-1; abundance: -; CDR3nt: TGTGCCAGCAGTAAATGGCGGGATTTCTACAATGAGCAGTTCTTC; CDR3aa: CASSKWRDFYNEQFF
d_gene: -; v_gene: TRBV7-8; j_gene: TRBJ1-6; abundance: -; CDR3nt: TGTGCCAGCAGCTTAAGAATTAATTCACCCCTCCACTTT; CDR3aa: CASSLRINSPLHF
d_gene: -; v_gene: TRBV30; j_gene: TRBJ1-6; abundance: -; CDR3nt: TGTGCCTGGAGTTTAGGTGGTGCGTATTCACCCCTCCACTTT; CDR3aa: CAWSLGGAYSPLHF
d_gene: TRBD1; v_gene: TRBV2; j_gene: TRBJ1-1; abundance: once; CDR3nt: TGTGCCAGCAGTGTACAGGGGGGAAACACTGAAGCTTTCTTT; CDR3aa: CASSVQGGNTEAFF
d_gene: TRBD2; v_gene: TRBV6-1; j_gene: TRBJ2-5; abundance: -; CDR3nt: TGTGCCAGCAGTGGCGGGCGGGGGGTCTCCCAAGAGACCCAGTACTTC; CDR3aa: CASSGGRGVSQETQYF
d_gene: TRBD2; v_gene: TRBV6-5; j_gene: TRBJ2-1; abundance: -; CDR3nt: TGTGCCAGCAGTTTCGGACTAGCGGGACCTAGTGAGCAGTTCTTC; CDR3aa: CASSFGLAGPSEQFF
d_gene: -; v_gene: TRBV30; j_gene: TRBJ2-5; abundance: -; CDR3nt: TGTGCCTGGACTCCAATCGGGACGGTGCAAGAGACCCAGTACTTC; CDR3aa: CAWTPIGTVQETQYF
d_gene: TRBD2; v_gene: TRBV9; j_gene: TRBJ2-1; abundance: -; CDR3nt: TGTGCCAGCAGCGGGACTAGCGGAGCTTACAATGAGCAGTTCTTC; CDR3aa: CASSGTSGAYNEQFF
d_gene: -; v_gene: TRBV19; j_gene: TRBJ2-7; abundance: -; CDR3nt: TGTGCCAACCTCCGAGGGGTCCCGGAGCAGTACTTC; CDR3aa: CANLRGVPEQYF
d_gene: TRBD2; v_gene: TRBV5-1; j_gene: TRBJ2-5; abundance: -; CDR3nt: TGCGCCAGCAGCTTGGGTGCGGGAGGGGGCGAAGAGACCCAGTACTTC; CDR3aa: CASSLGAGGGEETQYF
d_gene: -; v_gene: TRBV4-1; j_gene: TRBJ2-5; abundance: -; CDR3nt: TGCGCCAGCAGCCCACCAGGACAGAGACAAGAGACCCAGTACTTC; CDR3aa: CASSPPGQRQETQYF
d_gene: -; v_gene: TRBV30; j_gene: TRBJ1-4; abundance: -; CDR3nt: TGTGCCTGGGGGGACGGCTCTAATGAAAAACTGTTTTTT; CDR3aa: CAWGDGSNEKLFF
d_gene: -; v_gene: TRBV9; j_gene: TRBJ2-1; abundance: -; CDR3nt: TGTGCCAGCAGCCGACGGTACTTGGAGGGTGAGCAGTTCTTC; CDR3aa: CASSRRYLEGEQFF
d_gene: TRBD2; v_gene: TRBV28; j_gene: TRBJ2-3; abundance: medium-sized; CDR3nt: TGTGCCAGCAGTTCACCCTACAAACTAGCGGGAGACACAGATACGCAGTATTTT; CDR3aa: CASSSPYKLAGDTDTQYF
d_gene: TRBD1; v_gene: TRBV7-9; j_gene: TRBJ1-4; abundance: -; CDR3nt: TGTGCCAGCAGCACCGGGGGGACAGGGGCGTCTAATGAAAAACTGTTTTTT; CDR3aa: CASSTGGTGASNEKLFF
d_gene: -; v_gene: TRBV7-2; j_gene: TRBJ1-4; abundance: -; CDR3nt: TGTGCCAGCAGCCTTACAGGATCTAATGAAAAACTGTTTTTT; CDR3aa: CASSLTGSNEKLFF
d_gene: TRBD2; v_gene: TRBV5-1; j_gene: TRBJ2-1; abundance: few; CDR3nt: TGCGCCAGCAGCTGGGCTAGCGGGAGGGTTAATGAGCAGTTCTTC; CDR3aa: CASSWASGRVNEQFF
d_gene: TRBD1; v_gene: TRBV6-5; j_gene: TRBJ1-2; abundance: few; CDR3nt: TGTGCCAGCAGTTACAGGGACAGGGCCTATGGCTACACCTTC; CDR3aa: CASSYRDRAYGYTF